A selection of T cell receptor beta chains follows, all from one sample in a study of T-cell memory formation after mild COVID-19. Each CDR3 protein gets one entry after TCRdb re-called the 5' RACE reads with MiXCR. The sample includes 92,000 or so distinct CDR3 sequences, roughly an eighth seen only once; the top ten take about 29%. Sequences were obtained from PBMCs or a T cell subset sorted from them (not recorded which). The receptors were sampled from an adult woman who had mild COVID-19 (a few samples of this study predate the infection). Cell type and time point are not known. CDR3s include the opening cysteine and the closing phenylalanine or tryptophan. A D gene is named only where the DNA matches it firmly. The size field is filled for only some rows; it gives once, few, many or a size class.

TRBV5-5,TRBJ2-1,TRBD2,.,TGTGCCAGCAGCTCCGGGACTAGCGGGATTGATGAGCAGTTCTTC,CASSSGTSGIDEQFF
TRBV10-3,TRBJ2-3,TRBD1,few,TGTGCCATCACTAGGGACAGCGCTAGCACAGATACGCAGTATTTT,CAITRDSASTDTQYF
TRBV5-6,TRBJ2-7,TRBD1,few,TGTGCCAGCAGCTCCTCAGGGGGCGGCGAGCAGTACTTC,CASSSSGGGEQYF
TRBV5-6,TRBJ2-7,.,.,TGTGCCAGCAGCTTGGGGGGGCTACCCCCCTACGAGCAGTACTTC,CASSLGGLPPYEQYF
TRBV7-2,TRBJ1-2,.,few,TGTGCCAGCAGCCTAGAGGCCGGAACTAACTATGGCTACACCTTC,CASSLEAGTNYGYTF
TRBV20-1,TRBJ1-1,.,.,TGCAGTGCTAGAGACCTCAGGGACACTGAAGCTTTCTTT,CSARDLRDTEAFF
TRBV11-3,TRBJ2-2,.,.,TGTGCCAGCAGCAGGGGCGCGAACACCGGGGAGCTGTTTTTT,CASSRGANTGELFF
TRBV20-1,TRBJ2-7,.,few,TGCAGTGCTAGGGACACTAGCAACAGCTACGAGCAGTACTTC,CSARDTSNSYEQYF
TRBV3-1,TRBJ2-2,.,few,TGTGCCAGCAGCCACCACGTTCGGGGCACCGGGGAGCTGTTTTTT,CASSHHVRGTGELFF
TRBV12-3/TRBV12-4,TRBJ2-5,.,.,TGTGCCAGCAGTCCAGACGAAGGTCAAGAGACCCAGTACTTC,CASSPDEGQETQYF
TRBV7-9,TRBJ1-1,.,.,TGTGCCAGCAGCTCCTCAGGGATAGAAGCTTTCTTT,CASSSSGIEAFF
TRBV12-3/TRBV12-4,TRBJ2-5,.,few,TGTGCCAGCAGTTTTAGAGAGACCCAGTACTTC,CASSFRETQYF
TRBV20-1,TRBJ1-2,.,few,TGCAGTGCTAACAATCAGGTCGGGGGCTACACCTTC,CSANNQVGGYTF
TRBV7-9,TRBJ2-7,TRBD2,.,TGTGCCAGCAGCACCGCCGGACTAGCGGGAGGCGAGCAGTACTTC,CASSTAGLAGGEQYF
TRBV12-3/TRBV12-4,TRBJ2-5,TRBD2,few,TGTGCCAGCAGTTTAGTGCCTAGCGGGGACAAGGAGACCCAGTACTTC,CASSLVPSGDKETQYF
TRBV5-5,TRBJ2-1,.,.,TGTGCCAGCAGTCAGGGTTCGCTGTTCTTC,CASSQGSLFF
TRBV7-9,TRBJ2-3,.,.,TGTGCCAGCAGCTTAGAACAGGCCCCTAGCACAGATACGCAGTATTTT,CASSLEQAPSTDTQYF
TRBV3-1,TRBJ2-3,.,.,TGTGCCAGCAGCCATAGCCAGACGGATACGCAGTATTTT,CASSHSQTDTQYF
TRBV29-1,TRBJ2-1,TRBD1,few,TGCAGCGTTGCCGGGTGGGACAGGGCCCCCCCCAATGAGCAGTTCTTC,CSVAGWDRAPPNEQFF
TRBV29-1,TRBJ1-1,.,few,TGCAGCGTTGAGATGGGCCTTGAAGCTTTCTTT,CSVEMGLEAFF
TRBV29-1,TRBJ2-2,.,.,TGCAGCGTTGTAGCGGAGAACACCGGGGAGCTGTTTTTT,CSVVAENTGELFF
TRBV12-3/TRBV12-4,TRBJ1-1,.,.,TGTGCCAGCAGTTTGGGGGGGCGGAACACTGAAGCTTTCTTT,CASSLGGRNTEAFF
TRBV7-9,TRBJ2-7,TRBD1,few,TGTGCCAGCAGCCCATGGGACAGAGGCACCTACGAGCAGTACTTC,CASSPWDRGTYEQYF
TRBV7-8,TRBJ2-7,.,.,TGTGCCAGCAGCCTCCGGCCTCTATCAGGACACGAGCAGTACTTC,CASSLRPLSGHEQYF
TRBV4-1,TRBJ1-1,.,few,TGCGCCAGCAGCCAAGGGAAAGGATACACTGAAGCTTTCTTT,CASSQGKGYTEAFF
TRBV5-6,TRBJ1-2,TRBD1,.,TGTGCCAGCATACTAAATCCGGGACAGGATGGCTACACCTTC,CASILNPGQDGYTF
TRBV27,TRBJ2-3,TRBD2,few,TGTGCCAGCAGGATTAGCGGGGGGATTCAAGATACGCAGTATTTT,CASRISGGIQDTQYF
TRBV28,TRBJ2-5,TRBD1,many,TGTGCCAGCAGTTTAGACCGACAGGGAGTGGAGACCCAGTACTTC,CASSLDRQGVETQYF
TRBV7-3,TRBJ1-1,TRBD1,medium-sized,TGTGCCAGCAGCTTAACACCGACAGGGCGTAACACTGAAGCTTTCTTT,CASSLTPTGRNTEAFF
TRBV7-9,TRBJ2-3,.,few,TGTGCCAGCAGCTTATACAACACAGATACGCAGTATTTT,CASSLYNTDTQYF
TRBV9,TRBJ2-3,.,many,TGTGCCAGCAGCGCGGACACCGGACCAGATACGCAGTATTTT,CASSADTGPDTQYF
TRBV5-1,TRBJ2-3,TRBD1,many,TGCGCCAGCAGCTTGGCCGGGACAGGCACAGATACGCAGTATTTT,CASSLAGTGTDTQYF
TRBV24-1,TRBJ2-1,TRBD2,few,TGTGCCACCAGTGATTTATCCGGGACTAGCGGGAGCAATGAGCAGTTCTTC,CATSDLSGTSGSNEQFF
TRBV25-1,TRBJ2-1,TRBD1,.,TGTGCCAGCGGACAGGGTTATTACAATGAGCAGTTCTTC,CASGQGYYNEQFF
TRBV7-8,TRBJ2-3,.,few,TGTGCCAGCAGCCCTCGACAGAGCACAGATACGCAGTATTTT,CASSPRQSTDTQYF
TRBV7-9,TRBJ2-7,TRBD2,few,TGTGCCAGCAGCTTACGGACTAGCGGGAGGTACGAGCAGTACTTC,CASSLRTSGRYEQYF
TRBV19,TRBJ2-3,.,few,TGTGCCAGTAGTATACAGGGGGGGGCTGATACGCAGTATTTT,CASSIQGGADTQYF
TRBV11-2,TRBJ2-7,TRBD1,many,TGTGCCAGCAGCCTAGGGACAGGGGCCTACGAGCAGTACTTC,CASSLGTGAYEQYF
TRBV6-1,TRBJ1-6,TRBD1,.,TGTGCCAGCAGTGAAGTCGAAACAGGGGGAAATTCACCCCTCCACTTT,CASSEVETGGNSPLHF
TRBV9,TRBJ1-1,.,few,TGTGCCAGCAGCAGAGGGGGGAACACTGAAGCTTTCTTT,CASSRGGNTEAFF
TRBV9,TRBJ2-1,.,.,TGTGCCAGCAGCGTAGGGGGTAGCGGAGTGTACAATGAGCAGTTCTTC,CASSVGGSGVYNEQFF
TRBV12-3/TRBV12-4,TRBJ2-1,TRBD2,.,TGTGGTAGCGGGGGTTCCTACAATGAGCAGTTCTTC,CGSGGSYNEQFF
TRBV4-3,TRBJ2-1,TRBD2,.,TGCGCCAGCAGCCAATCGCTAGCGGTCTCCTACAATGAGCAGTTCTTC,CASSQSLAVSYNEQFF
TRBV6-2/TRBV6-3,TRBJ2-1,.,few,TGTGCCAGCAGTTACATGGATTGGCAGTTCTTC,CASSYMDWQFF
TRBV6-5,TRBJ1-5,.,.,TGTGCCAGCAGTAAGCAACCTGGGAGAAATCAGCCCCAGCATTTT,CASSKQPGRNQPQHF
TRBV7-6,TRBJ2-5,TRBD1,.,TGTGCCAGCAGCTCCGACGGACAGGGTCTAGAGACCCAGTACTTC,CASSSDGQGLETQYF